The 27 T cell receptor beta chains below all came from one sample that was sequenced in a study of Ad26.COV2.S vaccination and SARS-CoV-2 variants. Assay used: immunoSEQ multiplex PCR; TCRdb lists only in-frame clones, some missing. Found here are about 390,000 clones, 88% of them singletons; the top ten hold roughly 3%. Treatment: some 19 received Ad26.COV2.S at low or high dose, single or two shots; 5 received placebo; per-sample allocation not given. Samples were taken on day 63 after the first vaccine or placebo injection. The sample here was peripheral blood, taken in a trial of Ad26.COV2.S vaccine versus placebo. The receptors originated from a person aged 18-60 years who received the Ad26.COV2.S COVID-19 vaccine or a placebo.

Here the CDR3 DNA reads TGTGCCAGCAGTCCCGCGAACACCGGGGAGCTGTTTTTT. This translates into CASSPANTGELFF. The chain couples TRBV6-6 to TRBJ2-2; D not certain. From germline, CDR1 is MNHNY and CDR2 SVGAGI (reference sequence). V was shortened by 5 bases and J by 0 bases, with 4 bases between the two germline ends. The CDR3 is 13 amino acids.

The CDR3 sequence: CASSSGTGTGGYTF. CDR3 nucleotides: TGTGCCAGCAGCTCCGGGACAGGGACAGGCGGCTACACCTTC. V usage is TRBV5-5 and J usage is TRBJ1-2, with 9 bases identical to TRBD1. Unmatched junction bases numbered 8, after V lost 3 bases and J lost 8 bases. Germline CDR1 and CDR2: SGHKS and YYEKEE (reference sequence). This CDR3 is 14 amino acids long.

This clone was counted a few times. The V and J genes are TRBV11-2 and TRBJ2-7; D is ambiguous. The CDR3 is made up of 12 amino acids. With 3 bases removed from V and 7 bases from J, the gap between germline ends came to 10 bases. From germline, CDR1 is SGHAT and CDR2 FQNNGV. The CDR3 coding sequence is TGTGCCAGCAGCTTTCATTTGGGTGAGCAGTACTTC. Its translation is CASSFHLGEQYF.

The chain links TRBV7-9 to TRBJ1-3, with 9 bases lining up with TRBD1. V dropped 4 bases and J dropped 4; count of bases not matched to a gene: 2. There are 14 residues in the CDR3. The V gene's germline CDR1 is SEHNR and CDR2 FQNEAQ (reference sequence). The CDR3 DNA follows: TGTGCCAGCAGCTCGGGACAGGGAGGAAACACCATATATTTT. Protein: CASSSGQGGNTIYF.

The V and J genes are TRBV7-2 and TRBJ2-5, with 8 nucleotides matching TRBD2. The germline CDR1 and CDR2 sequences are SGHTA and FQGNSA. V gave up 2 bases and J gave up 6 bases; unmatched junction bases: 11. This CDR3 spans 16 amino acids. The CDR3 DNA reads TGTGCCAGCAGCTTACCCGGGAGGGGTGGGGGGAAGACCCAGTACTTC. Translation: CASSLPGRGGGKTQYF.

The rearrangement joins TRBV24-1 to TRBJ2-5; D gene ambiguous. Trimming took off 6 bases at V and 1 base at J, with 14 bases between the two ends. Germline lookup yields CDR1 KGHDR and CDR2 SFDVKD. The CDR3 consists of 15 residues. For the CDR3, the DNA is TGTGCCACCAGTATCGGACGGAGCTTCCAAGAGACCCAGTACTTC. Its protein is CATSIGRSFQETQYF.

This clone was found a few times. The chain uses TRBV4-3 and TRBJ1-2; D not resolved. This CDR3 spans 14 amino acids. The germline V gene encodes CDR1 LGHNA and CDR2 YSLEER. V was clipped by 4 bases and J by 2 bases, with 11 bases between them. CDR3 loop: CASSPALGNYGYTF. The CDR3 nucleotides are TGCGCCAGCAGCCCCGCTTTAGGGAACTATGGCTACACCTTC.

The rearrangement uses TRBV7-9 and TRBJ1-1; no clear D. The CDR3 contains 15 residues. Per germline, CDR1 SEHNR and CDR2 FQNEAQ (reference sequence). Trimming left V 2 bases short and J 0 bases short, with 10 bases between. DNA for the CDR3: TGTGCCAGCAGCTTAACACAGCCCATGAACACTGAAGCTTTCTTT. As protein: CASSLTQPMNTEAFF. Combining the CDR3 with reference TRBV7-9 and TRBJ1-1 gives the whole variable domain DTGVSQNPRHKITKRGQNVTFRCDPISEHNRLYWYRQTLGQGPEFLTYFQNEAQLEKSRLLSDRFSAERPKGSFSTLEIQRTEQGDSAMYLCASSLTQPMNTEAFFGQGTRLTVV.

The chain recombines TRBV6-1 with TRBJ1-4; 9 nucleotides agree with TRBD1. The V gene end was trimmed by 2 bases and the J gene end by 7 bases; junction bases not matched to a gene: 5. Looked up from germline, CDR1 is MNHNS and CDR2 is SASEGT. This CDR3 comprises 15 residues. The CDR3 protein is CASSESDRGGEKLFF. The CDR3, as DNA: TGTGCCAGCAGTGAATCAGACAGGGGGGGTGAAAAACTGTTTTTT.

The J gene is TRBJ1-3, the V gene TRBV28; D is unclear. Germline CDR1 MDHEN, CDR2 SYDVKM. Trimming took off 7 bases at V and 0 bases at J, with 10 bases between the two ends. The CDR3 length is 14 residues. CDR3 region: CASNTDGSGNTIYF. The CDR3 region has the DNA TGTGCCAGCAATACCGACGGCTCTGGAAACACCATATATTTT.

The chain links TRBV20-1 to TRBJ2-4; D remains unclear. The germline gives CDR1 DFQATT, CDR2 SNEGSKA (reference sequence). V was clipped by 5 bases and J by 7 bases, with 9 bases between them. The CDR3 is 11 amino acids. The CDR3 DNA sequence: TGCAGTGCTGTCGCCCTTAACATTCAGTACTTC. This codes for CSAVALNIQYF.

The J gene is TRBJ2-2, the V gene TRBV5-1, with 8 nucleotides matching TRBD1. Germline V gene data show CDR1 as SGHRS and CDR2 as YFSETQ. V lost 4 bases to trimming and J lost 3 bases; unmatched junction nucleotides: 8. The CDR3 loop spans 16 amino acids. CDR3 nucleotides: TGCGCCAGCAGCACCGGGACAGGTGGCGACACCGGGGAGCTGTTTTTT. This codes for CASSTGTGGDTGELFF.

The gene calls are TRBV6-5 and TRBJ2-7, with unresolved D. V lost 0 bases and J lost 1, with 13 bases in between. CDR3 size: 16 residues. Germline V lookup: CDR1 MNHEY, CDR2 SVGAGI. The CDR3, as DNA: TGTGCCAGCAGTTACTCGTATAATAGGGATTCCTACGAGCAGTACTTC. The encoded protein is CASSYSYNRDSYEQYF.

This clone turned up a few times. The rearrangement links TRBV7-9 to TRBJ2-5; D might be TRBD1 (5 bases). Per the germline V gene, CDR1 is SEHNR and CDR2 is FQNEAQ (reference sequence). The length of the CDR3 is 15 residues. V was shortened by 6 bases and J by 7 bases, with 21 bases between the two germline ends. CDR3 sequence reads: CASSPPGRAVGTQYF. The CDR3 DNA sequence: TGTGCCAGCAGTCCTCCCGGCAGGGCGGTCGGGACCCAGTACTTC.

The chain has TRBV4-1 and TRBJ1-4; D not certain. The CDR3 runs 14 residues. Germline CDR1 is MGHRA and CDR2 is YSYEKL. The ends were cut back, 2 bases at V and 6 bases at J, with 10 bases in the middle. In DNA form, the CDR3 reads TGCGCCAGCAGCCAATGGAACAGTGATGAAAAACTGTTTTTT. It encodes CASSQWNSDEKLFF.

This sequence joins TRBV19 and TRBJ2-1; 7 bases are shared with TRBD2. The CDR3 totals 15 residues. V lost 5 bases and J lost 0; bases outside the gene matches: 4. Germline V CDR1 and CDR2: LNHDA, SQIVND (reference sequence). Written as DNA, the CDR3 is TGTGCCAGTAGTCTAGCGGCGGTCTCCTACAATGAGCAGTTCTTC. It yields the protein CASSLAAVSYNEQFF. Drawing the rest from reference TRBV19 and TRBJ2-1, the complete variable domain is DGGITQSPKYLFRKEGQNVTLSCEQNLNHDAMYWYRQDPGQGLRLIYYSQIVNDFQKGDIAEGYSVSREKKESFPLTVTSAQKNPTAFYLCASSLAAVSYNEQFFGPGTRLTVL.

The chain carries TRBV6-1 and TRBJ2-7; D call uncertain. The germline V gene has CDR1 MNHNS and CDR2 SASEGT. V was cut by 3 bases and J by 2 bases, with 8 bases left in between. The CDR3 is 13 amino acids. CDR3 bases: TGTGCCAGCAGTGATCGCCCCCCCTACGAGCAGTACTTC. It encodes CASSDRPPYEQYF.

The chain uses TRBV27 and TRBJ2-1, with 7 bases matching TRBD1. The V and J ends lost 6 bases and 5 bases, in that order; junction bases with no gene match: 10. This CDR3 is built from 15 residues. Germline assignment: CDR1 MNHEY and CDR2 SMNVEV (reference sequence). The CDR3 DNA sequence: TGTGCCAGCAGCCTTACAGGGGACGGGCACAATGAGCAGTTCTTC. Translation: CASSLTGDGHNEQFF.

The V call is TRBV11-2, the J call TRBJ2-1, with D unclear. V was shortened by 4 bases and J by 6 bases, with 7 bases between the two germline ends. The CDR3 spans 12 residues. The germline V gene has CDR1 SGHAT and CDR2 FQNNGV. The CDR3 region has the DNA TGTGCCAGCAGCTCCGGGCCCAATGAGCAGTTCTTC. Translating it yields CASSSGPNEQFF.

This clone was counted between two and nine times. The gene calls are TRBV10-3 and TRBJ2-1; 8 nucleotides agree with TRBD1. Per germline, CDR1 ENHRY and CDR2 SYGVKD. The CDR3 extends over 14 amino acids. The V segment lost 6 bases and the J segment 5 bases; nucleotides outside the gene matches: 6. The CDR3 DNA reads TGTGCCATCAGGGACAGGGATGGTCACAATGAGCAGTTCTTC. Translation gives CAIRDRDGHNEQFF.

To note about this clone: This specimen includes other DNA sequences encoding the same CDR3. The J gene is TRBJ2-7, the V gene TRBV27; TRBD1 aligns across 7 bases. V lost 3 bases to trimming and J lost 1 base; unmatched junction nucleotides: 0. This CDR3 contains 13 residues. From germline, CDR1 is MNHEY and CDR2 SMNVEV (reference sequence). The CDR3 coding sequence is TGTGCCAGCAGTTTCAGGGGGTCCTACGAGCAGTACTTC. It yields the protein CASSFRGSYEQYF.

The rearrangement joins TRBV19 to TRBJ1-5, with D possibly TRBD1 on 5 matching bases. V was pared by 5 bases and J by 2 bases, with 13 bases between. The germline V gene has CDR1 LNHDA and CDR2 SQIVND (reference sequence). The CDR3 totals 15 residues. This chain's CDR3 is CASSPEWDGNQPQHF. The DNA for the CDR3 is TGTGCCAGTAGTCCAGAGTGGGACGGCAATCAGCCCCAGCATTTT.

This clone was counted once. V gene TRBV7-9 combines with J gene TRBJ2-6; no clear D gene. The CDR3 length is 16 residues. The V gene's germline CDR1 is SEHNR and CDR2 FQNEAQ (reference sequence). The V gene lost 3 bases and the J gene lost 3 bases, with 12 bases spanning the gap. Here the CDR3 reads CASSLVGLGGANVLTF. The CDR3 region has the DNA TGTGCCAGCAGCTTGGTAGGCCTCGGTGGGGCCAACGTCCTGACTTTC.

The rearrangement uses TRBV6-2 or TRBV6-3 and TRBJ2-7; no reliable D call. The V end was cut by 6 bases, the J end by 4 bases, with 10 bases between. The length of the CDR3 is 12 residues. Germline-derived CDR1 and CDR2 are MNHEY and SVGEGT. The CDR3 sequence is CASSPWGYEQYF. CDR3 DNA sequence: TGTGCCAGCAGCCCCTGGGGTTACGAGCAGTACTTC.

The V call is TRBV6-5, the J call TRBJ2-7; D possibly matches TRBD1 or TRBD2 (5 bases each). The CDR3 runs 13 residues. Trimming cost V 6 bases and J 2 bases, with 11 bases left between them. The V gene's germline CDR1 is MNHEY and CDR2 SVGAGI. The CDR3 nucleotides read TGTGCCAGCAGCCCCGGGACGGCCTACGAGCAGTACTTC. Its protein is CASSPGTAYEQYF.

This clone was counted once. This chain links TRBV4-1 with TRBJ2-7, with TRBD1 matching 8 bases. The J segment lost 6 bases and the V segment lost 0 bases, leaving 4 bases of the junction unmatched. Germline CDR1 MGHRA, CDR2 YSYEKL. CDR3 length equals 14 residues. The CDR3 reads CASSQDRGRIEQYF. CDR3 sequence (DNA): TGCGCCAGCAGCCAAGACAGGGGGCGCATCGAGCAGTACTTC.

The CDR3 sequence is CATSPRRTNTEAFF. The DNA for the CDR3 is TGTGCCACCAGCCCCCGACGGACCAACACTGAAGCTTTCTTT. The V call is TRBV15, the J call TRBJ1-1, with unresolved D. CDR3 length: 14 residues. The V end lost 5 bases, the J end lost 2 bases, and 12 bases lay between the germline ends. Germline loops: CDR1 LNHNV, CDR2 YYDKDF (reference sequence).